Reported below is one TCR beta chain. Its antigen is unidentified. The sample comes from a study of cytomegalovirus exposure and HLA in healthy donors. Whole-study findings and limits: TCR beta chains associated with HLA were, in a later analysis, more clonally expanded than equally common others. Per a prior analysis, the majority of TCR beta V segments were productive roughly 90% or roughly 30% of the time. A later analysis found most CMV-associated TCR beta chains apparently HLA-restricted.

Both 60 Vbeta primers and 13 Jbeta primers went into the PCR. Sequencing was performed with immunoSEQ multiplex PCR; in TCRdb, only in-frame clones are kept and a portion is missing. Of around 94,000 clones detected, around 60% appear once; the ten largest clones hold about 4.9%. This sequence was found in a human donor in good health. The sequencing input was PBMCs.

The CDR3 is CAITRTGTNTEAFF. In nucleotides, the CDR3 is TGTGCCATCACCAGGACAGGCACGAACACTGAAGCTTTCTTT. The gene calls are TRBV10-3 and TRBJ1-1; 7 nucleotides match TRBD1. Germline lookup yields CDR1 ENHRY and CDR2 SYGVKD. After removal of 7 bases from V and 1 base from J, the junction contained 6 bases not matched to a gene. The CDR3 length is 14 residues.